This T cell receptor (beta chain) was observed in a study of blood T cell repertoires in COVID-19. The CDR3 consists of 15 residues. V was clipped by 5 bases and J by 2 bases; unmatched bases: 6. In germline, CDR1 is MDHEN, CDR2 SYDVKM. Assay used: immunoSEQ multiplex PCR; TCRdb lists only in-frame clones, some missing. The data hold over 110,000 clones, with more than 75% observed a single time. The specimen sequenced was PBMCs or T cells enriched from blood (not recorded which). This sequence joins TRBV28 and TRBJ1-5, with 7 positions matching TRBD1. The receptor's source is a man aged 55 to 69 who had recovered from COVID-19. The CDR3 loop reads CASSETGLRNQPQHF. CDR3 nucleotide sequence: TGTGCCAGCAGTGAGACAGGGTTGCGCAATCAGCCCCAGCATTTT.